This TCR beta chain was recorded in a study of patients and donors after allogeneic stem cell transplantation. Losses at the gene ends were 1 base for V and 5 bases for J; bases not matched to a gene: 5. This CDR3 is built from 16 residues. In germline, CDR1 is SGHVS, CDR2 FQNEAQ. TCRdb re-called the RT-PCR reads with MiXCR, one entry per CDR3 protein. The data hold approximately 150,000 distinct CDR3 sequences, with 30% to 45% observed a single time. What was sequenced was blood, either unsorted or a sorted T cell fraction (not recorded which). The TCR sequence derives from a human donor who was either an allogeneic HSCT recipient or a stem cell or donor lymphocyte infusion donor (not recorded which). It is not recorded whose cells these are; they may come from a transplant donor. This chain links TRBV7-8 with TRBJ1-1; 12 nucleotides line up with TRBD1. CDR3 in DNA: TGTGCCAGCAGCTTAGAGGGACAGGGGGCGCGTACTGAAGCTTTCTTT. This encodes CASSLEGQGARTEAFF. The full variable domain, with the rest looked up from reference TRBV7-8 and TRBJ1-1, is GAGVSQSPRYKVAKRGQDVALRCDPISGHVSLFWYQQALGQGPEFLTYFQNEAQLDKSGLPSDRFFAERPEGSVSTLKIQRTQQEDSAVYLCASSLEGQGARTEAFFGQGTRLTVV.